This is a list of T cell receptor beta chains from one sample in a study of identical twins. TCRdb used MiXCR to reprocess the 5' RACE reads, holding one entry per CDR3 protein. Of around 230,000 distinct CDR3 sequences in the sample, over 8% were seen once. The specimen was memory (CD45RO+) T cells sorted from blood. All receptors derive from a woman in her late teens or twenties in good health. CDR3s leave out the opening cysteine and the closing phenylalanine or tryptophan. The order of the fields is CDR3 protein, V gene, D gene, clone size. The D gene is left open where the match is weak. Only part of the rows carry a size: once, few, many, or a class if the clone is expanded.

CDR3: ASSPGTRAKNIQY
V: TRBV3-1
D: NA
size: few

CDR3: ASGLNLGETQY
V: TRBV5-1
D: NA
size: many

CDR3: ASSLVTTDGGAF
V: TRBV5-1
D: NA
size: few

CDR3: ASSEKAGGRYNEQF
V: TRBV6-1
D: TRBD2
size: NA

CDR3: ASSTSRGYEQY
V: TRBV27
D: NA
size: few

CDR3: ASSPLWGGNTEAF
V: TRBV3-1
D: NA
size: few

CDR3: ASSEKMGRPGETQY
V: TRBV9
D: NA
size: NA

CDR3: ASREADRINSPLH
V: TRBV6-4
D: NA
size: few

CDR3: ASRRGGDTQY
V: TRBV5-5
D: TRBD2
size: NA

CDR3: ASRPGQGPMYEQY
V: TRBV6-1
D: TRBD1
size: few

CDR3: ASSLKGPKY
V: TRBV7-2
D: NA
size: NA

CDR3: ASRALEKEEKLF
V: TRBV3-1
D: NA
size: NA

CDR3: ATRQGQGDTQY
V: TRBV5-1
D: TRBD1
size: NA

CDR3: ASSYGTGGNTIY
V: TRBV6-5
D: TRBD1
size: many

CDR3: ASSLGGGDSAF
V: TRBV5-1
D: TRBD1
size: many

CDR3: ASSWGAITEAF
V: TRBV6-5
D: NA
size: few

CDR3: ASSFIPQNGYT
V: TRBV7-9
D: NA
size: many

CDR3: ASSQEGRATQY
V: TRBV3-1
D: TRBD2
size: few

CDR3: SARPAGDPETQY
V: TRBV20-1
D: TRBD2
size: NA

CDR3: AINRGQGAAEAF
V: TRBV10-3
D: TRBD1
size: many

CDR3: ASSLSDRGGGYT
V: TRBV3-1
D: TRBD1
size: few

CDR3: ASSLGGRAFGDTQY
V: TRBV7-2
D: TRBD2
size: few

CDR3: ASRKGTVRDTQY
V: TRBV5-1
D: TRBD1
size: NA

CDR3: ASSRPADSYSSYEQY
V: TRBV6-2/TRBV6-3
D: NA
size: NA

CDR3: ASMLGGGAYEQY
V: TRBV7-2
D: NA
size: few

CDR3: ASSYSRGGRIQY
V: TRBV6-5
D: NA
size: many

CDR3: ASSASGATNEKLF
V: TRBV5-1
D: NA
size: many

CDR3: SAPSRGDTGELF
V: TRBV20-1
D: NA
size: few

CDR3: ASSPGAGRGNNEQF
V: TRBV12-3/TRBV12-4
D: NA
size: many

CDR3: ASSGALDRLYGYT
V: TRBV9
D: NA
size: NA

CDR3: AISEPRTSSYEQY
V: TRBV10-3
D: NA
size: few

CDR3: ASSLDYRRPNTGELF
V: TRBV11-2
D: NA
size: NA

CDR3: SVETPTSTDTQY
V: TRBV29-1
D: NA
size: few

CDR3: ASSLPAGGTEAF
V: TRBV5-1
D: TRBD1
size: few

CDR3: ASKGGTSYAYEQY
V: TRBV11-3
D: TRBD2
size: NA

CDR3: ASSERDRLTEAF
V: TRBV6-1
D: TRBD1
size: few

CDR3: ASSFYGSGYEQY
V: TRBV7-6
D: NA
size: NA

CDR3: ASGLGTSGREETQY
V: TRBV12-5
D: TRBD2
size: NA

CDR3: ASSSGPSGVREATQY
V: TRBV5-1
D: TRBD2
size: NA

CDR3: SASFPGVPGELF
V: TRBV20-1
D: NA
size: many

CDR3: ASRNEVDEQF
V: TRBV6-5
D: NA
size: few

CDR3: ASSLEPLGKLF
V: TRBV11-1
D: NA
size: NA

CDR3: ASSAVGGVGSPLH
V: TRBV6-1
D: NA
size: NA

CDR3: AWSAPLDEQF
V: TRBV30
D: NA
size: NA

CDR3: ASSYSGSGVTEAF
V: TRBV6-5
D: NA
size: NA

CDR3: ASSLRGTENSPLH
V: TRBV12-3/TRBV12-4
D: TRBD1
size: NA

CDR3: ASRYGGRDTGELF
V: TRBV7-2
D: NA
size: few

CDR3: ASSPETGISNQPQH
V: TRBV12-3/TRBV12-4
D: NA
size: many

CDR3: ASRTTANTEAF
V: TRBV5-5
D: NA
size: few

CDR3: ASSPPWTGKPMAYEQY
V: TRBV18
D: TRBD1
size: NA

CDR3: ASADRGEEKLF
V: TRBV12-3/TRBV12-4
D: TRBD1
size: NA

CDR3: ASSVQLHTEAF
V: TRBV2
D: NA
size: NA

CDR3: ASSLVPSNTEAF
V: TRBV5-1
D: NA
size: NA

CDR3: ASSPAGGSDEQF
V: TRBV7-8
D: TRBD2
size: NA